This T cell receptor (beta chain) was recovered during a study of long-term antiretroviral therapy in people with HIV. Overall study: Specimens dating back about a decade before the 2015 immediate-ART recommendation are the oldest included. Study-wide results and caveats: At every time point, clones expanded before ART dominated the repertoire. The study collected blood between 2004 and 2017, possibly under older ART regimens. Compared with controls, HIV repertoires showed narrower CDR3 length ranges.

The authors ran the immunoSEQ assay, v3.0, at survey level. Generated by immunoSEQ multiplex PCR, the TCRdb table keeps only in-frame clones and is missing some. The sample records about 19,000 clones, roughly 89% being singletons. Comment on this clone: Its antigen is unknown.

The V gene's germline CDR1 is SGHNT and CDR2 YYREEE (reference sequence). V shed 4 bases and J shed 5 bases, with 10 bases lying between them. This CDR3 region has 12 residues. This receptor was identified in a man between 18 and 29 years old with HIV. The chain carries TRBV5-4 and TRBJ2-7; D is uncertain. The material was unsorted PBMCs, obtained 2.1 years after starting antiretroviral therapy. The CDR3 is CASSRNTNEQYF. The CDR3 coding sequence is TGTGCCAGCAGCAGAAATACCAACGAGCAGTACTTC.